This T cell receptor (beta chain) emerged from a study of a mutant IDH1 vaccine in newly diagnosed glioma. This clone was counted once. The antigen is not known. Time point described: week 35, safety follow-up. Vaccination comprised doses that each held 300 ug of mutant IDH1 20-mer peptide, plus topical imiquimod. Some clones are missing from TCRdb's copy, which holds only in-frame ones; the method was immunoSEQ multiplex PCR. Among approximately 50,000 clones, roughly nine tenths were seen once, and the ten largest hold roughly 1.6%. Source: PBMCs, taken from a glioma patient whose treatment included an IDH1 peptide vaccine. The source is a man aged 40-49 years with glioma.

CDR3 bases: TGTGCCAGCAGCGTAGCAGGGGGACTACTTTATGGCTACACCTTC. Translating gives CASSVAGGLLYGYTF. The chain links TRBV9 to TRBJ1-2, with 7 bases identical to TRBD1. J was trimmed by 5 bases and V by 0 bases; bases with no gene match: 7. The CDR3 length is 15 residues. Germline V gives CDR1 SGDLS, CDR2 YYNGEE.